The TCR beta chain described here comes from a study of shared clonotypes between healthy human individuals. Whole-study results and caveats: An expected dependence of interdonor clonotype sharing on sequencing depth was noted. Non-shared clonotypes displayed generation probabilities falling below those of clonotypes present in all four donors.

Every contributor of samples was a Caucasian grown-up residing in Nashville, Tennessee. V was clipped by 4 bases and J by 1 base; unmatched bases: 2. This CDR3 spans 14 amino acids. Germline V gene lookup returns CDR1 MRHNA and CDR2 SNTAGT. The table lists this clone with many counts. Its antigen is undetermined. Some clones are missing from TCRdb's copy, which holds only in-frame ones; the method was immunoSEQ multiplex PCR. The repertoire holds roughly 220,000 clones, with 65% as singletons. The receptor was derived from a man aged 25-45 years in good health. Sequenced sample: memory CD4+ T cells sorted from blood. As to subset: CD45RA-negative fraction. This chain links TRBV6-4 with TRBJ2-3; 7 nucleotides agree with TRBD1. The DNA for the CDR3 is TGTGCCAGCAGTGTAGGGACAGGCACAGATACGCAGTATTTT. This codes for CASSVGTGTDTQYF.